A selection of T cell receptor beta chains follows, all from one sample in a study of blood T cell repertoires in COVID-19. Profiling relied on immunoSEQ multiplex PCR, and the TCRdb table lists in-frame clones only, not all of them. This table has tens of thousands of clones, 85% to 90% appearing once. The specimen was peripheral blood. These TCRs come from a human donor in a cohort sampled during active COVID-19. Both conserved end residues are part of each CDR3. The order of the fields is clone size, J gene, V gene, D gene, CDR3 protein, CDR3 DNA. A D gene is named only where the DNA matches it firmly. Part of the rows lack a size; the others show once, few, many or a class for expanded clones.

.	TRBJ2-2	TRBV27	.	CASGADTNTGELFF	TGTGCCAGCGGGGCCGACACTAACACCGGGGAGCTGTTTTTT
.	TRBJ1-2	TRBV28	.	CASSSVTDYGYTF	TGTGCCAGCAGCAGCGTTACGGACTATGGCTACACCTTC
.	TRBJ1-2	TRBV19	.	CASSIDILVPLDYGYTF	TGTGCCAGTAGTATAGATATACTGGTGCCTCTGGACTATGGCTACACCTTC
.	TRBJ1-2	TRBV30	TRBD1	CAWSEQGVGGYTF	TGTGCCTGGAGTGAACAGGGGGTAGGTGGCTACACCTTC
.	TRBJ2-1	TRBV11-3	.	CASSLHETDWDEQFF	TGTGCCAGCAGCTTACATGAGACAGACTGGGATGAGCAGTTCTTC
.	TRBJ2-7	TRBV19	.	CASSTTGTYEQYF	TGTGCCAGTAGTACGACGGGAACCTACGAGCAGTACTTC
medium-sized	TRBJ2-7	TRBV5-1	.	CASSSTGDSYEQYF	TGCGCCAGCAGCTCAACGGGAGACTCCTACGAGCAGTACTTC
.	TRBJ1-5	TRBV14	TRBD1	CASSQEEGRGPYQPQHF	TGTGCCAGCAGCCAGGAAGAGGGCAGGGGGCCGTATCAGCCCCAGCATTTT
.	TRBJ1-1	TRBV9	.	CASSLPGNTEAFF	TGTGCCAGCAGCCTCCCGGGGAACACTGAAGCTTTCTTT
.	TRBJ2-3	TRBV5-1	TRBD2	CASSPLAGGGTDTQYF	TGCGCCAGCAGCCCGTTAGCGGGAGGGGGTACAGATACGCAGTATTTT
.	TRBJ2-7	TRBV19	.	CASSIEIGRHYEQYF	TGTGCCAGTAGTATAGAGATCGGGAGACACTACGAGCAGTACTTC
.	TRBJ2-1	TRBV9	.	CASSVDPGVRGEQFF	TGTGCCAGCAGCGTAGACCCGGGGGTCAGAGGTGAGCAGTTCTTC
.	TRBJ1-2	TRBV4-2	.	CASSPTRNYGYTF	TGTGCCAGCAGCCCAACCCGGAACTATGGCTACACCTTC
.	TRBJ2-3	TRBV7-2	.	CASSLGASRTQYF	TGTGCCAGCAGCTTAGGGGCCTCTCGGACGCAGTATTTT
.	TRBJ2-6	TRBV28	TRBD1	CASSPQGWGANVLTF	TGTGCCAGCAGTCCACAGGGGTGGGGGGCCAACGTCCTGACTTTC
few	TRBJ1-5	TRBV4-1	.	CASSQSGGLANQPQHF	TGCGCCAGCAGCCAATCGGGAGGCCTAGCAAATCAGCCCCAGCATTTT
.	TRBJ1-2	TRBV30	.	CAATDPYGYTF	TGTGCTGCCACAGATCCTTATGGCTACACCTTC
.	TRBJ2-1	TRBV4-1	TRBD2	CASSPLAVTYNEQFF	TGCGCCAGCAGCCCACTAGCGGTGACCTACAATGAGCAGTTCTTC
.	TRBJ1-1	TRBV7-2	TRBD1	CASSRDRGNGAFF	TGTGCCAGCAGCAGAGACAGGGGAAACGGGGCTTTCTTT
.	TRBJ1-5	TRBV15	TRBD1	CATSRGGGIEPQHF	TGTGCCACCAGCAGAGGAGGGGGCATAGAGCCCCAGCATTTT
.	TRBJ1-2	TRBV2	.	CASSEWAGYTF	TGTGCCAGCAGTGAATGGGCCGGCTACACCTTC
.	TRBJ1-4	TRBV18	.	CASSPSTLRINEKLFF	TGTGCCAGCTCACCAAGTACTCTCCGCATTAATGAAAAACTGTTTTTT
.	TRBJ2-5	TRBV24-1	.	CATSDQIQETQYF	TGTGCCACCAGTGACCAGATCCAAGAGACCCAGTACTTC
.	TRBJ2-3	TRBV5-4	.	CASSLWGGSTDTQYF	TGTGCCAGCAGCTTGTGGGGGGGCAGCACAGATACGCAGTATTTT
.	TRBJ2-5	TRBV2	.	CATRHFFQETQYF	TGTGCCACCCGACATTTTTTCCAAGAGACCCAGTACTTC
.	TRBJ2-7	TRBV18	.	CASSLGRYEQYF	TGTGCCAGCTCACTTGGCAGGTACGAGCAGTACTTC
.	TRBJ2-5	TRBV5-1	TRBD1	CASSYSQGAGETQYF	TGCGCCAGCAGCTACTCACAGGGGGCGGGCGAGACCCAGTACTTC
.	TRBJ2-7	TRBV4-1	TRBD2	CASSHVLAGNDEQYF	TGCGCCAGCAGCCATGTACTAGCGGGGAACGACGAGCAGTACTTC
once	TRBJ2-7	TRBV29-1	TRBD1	CSVRTGGNEQYF	TGCAGCGTGAGGACAGGGGGAAACGAGCAGTACTTC
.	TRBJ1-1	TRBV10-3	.	CATSSEGSRTEAFF	TGTGCCACCTCTTCCGAGGGCAGCAGGACTGAAGCTTTCTTT
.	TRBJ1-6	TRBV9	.	CASSATNSPLHF	TGTGCCAGCAGCGCTACTAATTCACCCCTCCACTTT
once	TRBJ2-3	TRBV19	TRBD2	CASSRYSLAGYTDTQYF	TGTGCCAGTAGTCGCTACTCGTTAGCGGGATACACAGATACGCAGTATTTT
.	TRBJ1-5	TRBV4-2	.	CASSQAQGVQPQHF	TGTGCCAGCAGCCAAGCCCAAGGGGTCCAGCCCCAGCATTTT
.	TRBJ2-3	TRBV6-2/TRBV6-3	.	CASSLASSSTDTQYF	TGTGCCAGCAGCCTAGCGTCGTCTAGCACAGATACGCAGTATTTT